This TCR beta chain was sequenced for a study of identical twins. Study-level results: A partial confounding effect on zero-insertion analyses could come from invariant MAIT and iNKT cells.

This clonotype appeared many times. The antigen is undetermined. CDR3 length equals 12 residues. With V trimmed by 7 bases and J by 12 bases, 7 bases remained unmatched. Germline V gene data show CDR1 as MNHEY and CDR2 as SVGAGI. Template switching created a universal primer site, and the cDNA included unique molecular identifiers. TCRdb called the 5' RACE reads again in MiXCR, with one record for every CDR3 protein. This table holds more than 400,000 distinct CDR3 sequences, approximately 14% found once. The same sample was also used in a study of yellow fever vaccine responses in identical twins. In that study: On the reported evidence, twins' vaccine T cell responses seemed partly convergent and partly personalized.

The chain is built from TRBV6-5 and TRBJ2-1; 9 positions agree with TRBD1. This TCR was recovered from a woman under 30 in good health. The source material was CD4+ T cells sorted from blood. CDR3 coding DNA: TGTGCCAGCACGCCGACAGGGGGGAGGCAGTTCTTC. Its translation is CASTPTGGRQFF.